This TCR beta chain is drawn from a study of chemoradiotherapy in HPV16-positive cancers. The CDR3 runs to 14 residues. Germline assignment: CDR1 WSHSY and CDR2 SAAADI. With V trimmed by 6 bases and J by 3 bases, 7 bases remained unmatched. Assay used: immunoSEQ multiplex PCR; TCRdb lists only in-frame clones, some missing. The top ten clones hold around 6.5% of a sample with 7,000 to 7,500 clones, approximately 80% of them seen once. This sequence was found in a human donor with HPV-associated anogenital cancer. The material sequenced was tumor tissue, taken from a patient who underwent chemoradiotherapy. This chain connects TRBV10-2 to TRBJ2-7; 8 nucleotides agree with TRBD1. CDR3 bases: TGCGCCAGCAGGACCTCAGGGGGCGTCTACGAGCAGTACTTC. Translating gives CASRTSGGVYEQYF.